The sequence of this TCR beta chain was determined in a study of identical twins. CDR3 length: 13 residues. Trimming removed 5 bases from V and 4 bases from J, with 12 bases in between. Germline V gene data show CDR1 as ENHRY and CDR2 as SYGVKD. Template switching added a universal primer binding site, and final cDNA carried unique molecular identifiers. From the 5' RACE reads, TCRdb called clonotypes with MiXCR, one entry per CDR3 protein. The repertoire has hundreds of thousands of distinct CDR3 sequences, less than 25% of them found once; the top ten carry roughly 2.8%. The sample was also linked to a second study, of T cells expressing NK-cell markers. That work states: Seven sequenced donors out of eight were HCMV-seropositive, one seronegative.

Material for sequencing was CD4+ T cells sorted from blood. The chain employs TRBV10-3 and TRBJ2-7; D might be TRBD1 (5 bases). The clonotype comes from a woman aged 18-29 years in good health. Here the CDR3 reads CAISSQAGYEQYF. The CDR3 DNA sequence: TGTGCCATCAGTTCACAGGCCGGATACGAGCAGTACTTC.